Listed below are T cell receptor beta chains from one sample, sequenced in a study of cytomegalovirus exposure and HLA in healthy donors. Only in-frame clones appear in the TCRdb table, and some are missing; sequencing was by immunoSEQ multiplex PCR. The sample lists under 150,000 clones, about 80% occurring once. Sequenced: PBMCs. These TCRs come from a woman aged 45-59 years in good health and CMV-seropositive. Each CDR3 is given with its conserved first and last residue. Fields, in order: J gene, V gene, clone size, D gene, CDR3 protein, CDR3 DNA. A D gene is named only where the DNA matches it firmly. Clone size is not always given. Where it is, it says once, few, many or a class for expanded clones.

J gene: TRBJ1-6; V gene: TRBV6-5; clone size: many; D gene: -; CDR3 protein: CASWHGDNSPLHF; CDR3 DNA: TGTGCCAGCTGGCACGGGGATAATTCACCCCTCCACTTT
J gene: TRBJ2-7; V gene: TRBV7-2; clone size: -; D gene: -; CDR3 protein: CASSLVGGPAAYEQYF; CDR3 DNA: TGTGCCAGCAGCTTAGTAGGTGGTCCAGCGGCCTACGAGCAGTACTTC
J gene: TRBJ2-3; V gene: TRBV7-2; clone size: -; D gene: -; CDR3 protein: CASSLDLSDTQYF; CDR3 DNA: TGTGCCAGCAGCTTAGACTTGTCAGATACGCAGTATTTT
J gene: TRBJ2-5; V gene: TRBV12-5; clone size: -; D gene: TRBD2; CDR3 protein: CASGLGDSGEETQYF; CDR3 DNA: TGTGCTAGTGGTTTAGGGGATAGCGGGGAGGAGACCCAGTACTTC
J gene: TRBJ2-7; V gene: TRBV4-2; clone size: once; D gene: TRBD2; CDR3 protein: CASSQALAGDEQYF; CDR3 DNA: TGTGCCAGCAGCCAAGCCCTAGCGGGAGACGAGCAGTACTTC
J gene: TRBJ2-1; V gene: TRBV9; clone size: -; D gene: -; CDR3 protein: CASSPRRGGLSYNEQFF; CDR3 DNA: TGTGCCAGCAGCCCACGAAGGGGGGGGCTGTCCTACAATGAGCAGTTCTTC
J gene: TRBJ2-3; V gene: TRBV7-6; clone size: once; D gene: TRBD2; CDR3 protein: CASSLAGLAVYTDTQYF; CDR3 DNA: TGTGCCAGCAGCTTAGCAGGACTAGCGGTATACACAGATACGCAGTATTTT
J gene: TRBJ2-4; V gene: TRBV30; clone size: -; D gene: TRBD2; CDR3 protein: CASGGGSAKNIQYF; CDR3 DNA: TGTGCCTCCGGGGGGGGGAGCGCCAAAAACATTCAGTACTTC
J gene: TRBJ2-7; V gene: TRBV11-2; clone size: once; D gene: -; CDR3 protein: CASSPLGRNGDYEQYF; CDR3 DNA: TGTGCCAGCAGCCCACTTGGGAGAAACGGAGACTACGAGCAGTACTTC
J gene: TRBJ2-6; V gene: TRBV15; clone size: -; D gene: -; CDR3 protein: CATSRDRVSGANVLTF; CDR3 DNA: TGTGCCACCAGCAGAGATCGAGTCTCTGGGGCCAACGTCCTGACTTTC
J gene: TRBJ2-7; V gene: TRBV6-5; clone size: -; D gene: -; CDR3 protein: CASSYWGRIGEQYF; CDR3 DNA: TGTGCCAGCAGTTACTGGGGGCGCATTGGCGAGCAGTACTTC
J gene: TRBJ1-2; V gene: TRBV20-1; clone size: -; D gene: -; CDR3 protein: CSAVPTTGYTF; CDR3 DNA: TGCAGTGCCGTTCCAACTACTGGCTACACCTTC
J gene: TRBJ2-1; V gene: TRBV6-1; clone size: -; D gene: -; CDR3 protein: CASSTIQEGEQFF; CDR3 DNA: TGTGCCAGCAGTACGATCCAGGAGGGTGAGCAGTTCTTC
J gene: TRBJ2-1; V gene: TRBV6-1; clone size: -; D gene: TRBD1; CDR3 protein: CASSAGDSHNEQFF; CDR3 DNA: TGTGCCAGCAGTGCCGGGGACAGCCACAATGAGCAGTTCTTC
J gene: TRBJ2-3; V gene: TRBV4-2; clone size: -; D gene: TRBD2; CDR3 protein: CASSQDSLGSGRYTQYF; CDR3 DNA: TGTGCCAGCAGCCAAGATAGTCTCGGAAGCGGGAGGTATACGCAGTATTTT
J gene: TRBJ1-3; V gene: TRBV18; clone size: -; D gene: -; CDR3 protein: CASSPRSHESGNTIYF; CDR3 DNA: TGTGCCAGCTCACCACGGAGCCATGAATCTGGAAACACCATATATTTT
J gene: TRBJ2-3; V gene: TRBV2; clone size: -; D gene: TRBD2; CDR3 protein: CASSSTLSGRREFAQYF; CDR3 DNA: TGTGCCAGCAGTTCTACCCTGTCAGGCCGGCGGGAGTTTGCGCAGTATTTT
J gene: TRBJ1-2; V gene: TRBV30; clone size: -; D gene: -; CDR3 protein: CAGPHGQGGYGYTF; CDR3 DNA: TGTGCCGGCCCCCACGGGCAGGGTGGGTATGGCTACACCTTC
J gene: TRBJ1-5; V gene: TRBV6-1; clone size: -; D gene: -; CDR3 protein: CASSEALGHPVPQHF; CDR3 DNA: TGTGCCAGCAGTGAAGCGCTTGGACACCCGGTCCCCCAGCATTTT
J gene: TRBJ1-6; V gene: TRBV25-1; clone size: -; D gene: -; CDR3 protein: CASKSRGSYNSPLHF; CDR3 DNA: TGTGCCAGCAAAAGTCGAGGCTCCTATAATTCACCCCTCCACTTT
J gene: TRBJ1-1; V gene: TRBV19; clone size: -; D gene: -; CDR3 protein: CASSLLPGYTEAFF; CDR3 DNA: TGTGCCAGTAGCCTCCTTCCAGGGTACACTGAAGCTTTCTTT
J gene: TRBJ1-2; V gene: TRBV4-3; clone size: -; D gene: TRBD1; CDR3 protein: CASSHGRQGNSGYTF; CDR3 DNA: TGCGCCAGCAGCCATGGTAGACAGGGGAACAGTGGCTACACCTTC
J gene: TRBJ2-7; V gene: TRBV11-2; clone size: -; D gene: -; CDR3 protein: CVSRSGSYEQYF; CDR3 DNA: TGTGTTAGCAGGAGCGGCTCCTACGAGCAGTACTTC
J gene: TRBJ2-5; V gene: TRBV5-1; clone size: few; D gene: TRBD1; CDR3 protein: CASSESADRVQTQYF; CDR3 DNA: TGCGCCAGCAGCGAAAGCGCGGACAGGGTGCAGACCCAGTACTTC
J gene: TRBJ2-7; V gene: TRBV29-1; clone size: -; D gene: -; CDR3 protein: CSLGRGYEQYF; CDR3 DNA: TGCAGCTTAGGACGGGGCTACGAGCAGTACTTC
J gene: TRBJ2-3; V gene: TRBV5-1; clone size: -; D gene: TRBD1; CDR3 protein: CASSLVGQGAGTDTQYF; CDR3 DNA: TGCGCCAGCAGCTTGGTCGGCCAGGGGGCCGGTACAGATACGCAGTATTTT
J gene: TRBJ1-1; V gene: TRBV2; clone size: -; D gene: TRBD1; CDR3 protein: CASSGRGQGKAFF; CDR3 DNA: TGTGCCAGCAGTGGGCGCGGACAGGGAAAAGCTTTCTTT
J gene: TRBJ1-1; V gene: TRBV7-9; clone size: -; D gene: TRBD1; CDR3 protein: CASSLRGVRGMRTEAFF; CDR3 DNA: TGTGCCAGCAGCTTAAGGGGGGTCAGGGGGATGAGGACTGAAGCTTTCTTT
J gene: TRBJ2-2; V gene: TRBV27; clone size: -; D gene: -; CDR3 protein: CASSLGAGNTGELFF; CDR3 DNA: TGTGCCAGCAGTTTAGGGGCAGGTAACACCGGGGAGCTGTTTTTT
J gene: TRBJ2-5; V gene: TRBV7-2; clone size: -; D gene: TRBD2; CDR3 protein: CASSFKSGGGTQYF; CDR3 DNA: TGTGCCAGCAGCTTTAAGAGCGGGGGGGGGACCCAGTACTTC
J gene: TRBJ2-7; V gene: TRBV6-6; clone size: -; D gene: TRBD2; CDR3 protein: CASSYPGGRGGEQYF; CDR3 DNA: TGTGCCAGCAGTTACCCTGGCGGGAGGGGGGGAGAGCAGTACTTC
J gene: TRBJ2-3; V gene: TRBV7-7; clone size: -; D gene: -; CDR3 protein: CASSPLGGFADTQYF; CDR3 DNA: TGTGCTAGCAGCCCCCTTGGCGGGTTCGCGGATACGCAGTATTTT
J gene: TRBJ2-3; V gene: TRBV4-3; clone size: -; D gene: -; CDR3 protein: CASSPRASASTDTQYF; CDR3 DNA: TGCGCCAGCAGCCCGAGGGCTAGCGCTAGCACAGATACGCAGTATTTT
J gene: TRBJ1-2; V gene: TRBV29-1; clone size: -; D gene: TRBD1; CDR3 protein: CSVERFRTGSYGYTF; CDR3 DNA: TGCAGCGTTGAACGGTTTAGGACAGGGAGCTATGGCTACACCTTC
J gene: TRBJ2-7; V gene: TRBV7-9; clone size: -; D gene: TRBD1; CDR3 protein: CASSPDRGLAPYEQYF; CDR3 DNA: TGTGCCAGCAGCCCAGACAGGGGGCTTGCTCCGTACGAGCAGTACTTC
J gene: TRBJ2-2; V gene: TRBV7-2; clone size: -; D gene: TRBD1; CDR3 protein: CASRPSGTGLRGLTGELFF; CDR3 DNA: TGTGCCAGCAGACCCTCCGGGACAGGCCTCCGAGGATTAACCGGGGAGCTGTTTTTT
J gene: TRBJ2-7; V gene: TRBV27; clone size: few; D gene: TRBD1; CDR3 protein: CASAIAGQDSYEQYF; CDR3 DNA: TGTGCCAGCGCCATTGCGGGACAGGACTCCTACGAGCAGTACTTC